This T cell receptor (beta chain) was identified during a study of vaccination and CD4 T cells after COVID-19. Trimming cost V 2 bases and J 0 bases, with 5 bases left between them. The CDR3 length is 14 residues. CDR1 is SGHVS, CDR2 FQNEAQ, per germline. Once obtained from cultured CD4+ T cells, the DNA was sequenced using the Oncomine TCR Beta short-read assay. From CD4+ T cells that had been cultured, genomic DNA was extracted. TCRdb itself ran the PCR reads through MiXCR, one entry per CDR3 protein. The sample includes approximately 17,000 distinct CDR3 sequences, over 50% of them seen just once. Of note for this clonotype: Its antigen is not identified.

Documented treatment: approximately nine-day PBMC culture with coronavirus spike peptide pools or control peptides (ViraFEST assay). The sequences come from CD4+ T cells from blood, cultured in vitro, collected before SARS-CoV-2 vaccination. This clonotype was sampled from a human donor who had recovered from COVID-19. The chain links TRBV7-8 to TRBJ2-1; D call uncertain. The CDR3, as DNA: TGTGCCAGCAGCTTATCTTACTCCTACAATGAGCAGTTCTTC. The encoded protein is CASSLSYSYNEQFF.